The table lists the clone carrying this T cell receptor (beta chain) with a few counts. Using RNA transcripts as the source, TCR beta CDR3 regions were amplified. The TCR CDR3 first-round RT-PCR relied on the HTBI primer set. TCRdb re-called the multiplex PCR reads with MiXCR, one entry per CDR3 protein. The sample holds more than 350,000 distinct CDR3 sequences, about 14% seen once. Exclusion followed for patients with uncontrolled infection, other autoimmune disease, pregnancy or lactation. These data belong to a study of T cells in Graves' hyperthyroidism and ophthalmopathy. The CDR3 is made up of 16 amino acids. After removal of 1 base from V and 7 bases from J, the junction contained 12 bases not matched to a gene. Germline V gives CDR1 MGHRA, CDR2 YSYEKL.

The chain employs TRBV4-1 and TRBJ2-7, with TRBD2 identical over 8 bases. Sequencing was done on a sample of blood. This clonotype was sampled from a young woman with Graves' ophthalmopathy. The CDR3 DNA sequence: TGCGCCAGCAGCCAAGGGATCCGGGGGGGCCGTAGAGAGCAGTACTTC. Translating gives CASSQGIRGGRREQYF.